The 11 T cell receptor beta chains in this list originate from one sample, sequenced in a study of blood T cells in healthy people across ages. Alongside a J-beta primer mix, a sample-barcoded 5' primer served in a second PCR lasting about 7 to 12 cycles. From the 5' RACE reads, TCRdb called clonotypes with MiXCR, one entry per CDR3 protein. The top ten clones hold about 54% of a sample with a few hundred thousand distinct CDR3 sequences, about 49% of them seen once. The source material was blood. The receptor source for this set is a man in his sixties in good health.

This clonotype was seen ten or more times. The chain employs TRBV9 and TRBJ2-7, with D possibly called TRBD1 or TRBD2 (5 bases each). Germline V lookup: CDR1 SGDLS, CDR2 YYNGEE. Deletions cut 4 bases from V and 0 bases from J, with 14 bases between. The CDR3 sequence is 15 residues long. CDR3 coding DNA: TGTGCCAGCAGCCCCCGGGACGCGAGCTCCTACGAGCAGTACTTC. Its translation: CASSPRDASSYEQYF.

This clonotype was counted once. The rearrangement uses TRBV7-3 and TRBJ2-5, with 7 bases lining up with TRBD1. The CDR3 loop spans 15 amino acids. Germline V gene data show CDR1 as SGHTA and CDR2 as FQGTGA. The junction had 6 bases not matched to a gene; V was cut back by 3 bases and J by 2 bases. The CDR3 reads CASSFTGAGQETQYF. CDR3 in DNA: TGTGCCAGCAGCTTCACAGGGGCCGGACAAGAGACCCAGTACTTC.

This clonotype has a handful of counts. CDR3 in amino acids: CASSSSAHFTYEQYF. CDR3 nucleotide sequence: TGTGCCAGCAGCTCCTCCGCCCACTTCACCTACGAGCAGTACTTC. J is TRBJ2-7 and V is TRBV11-2; D gene uncertain. Germline V lookup: CDR1 SGHAT, CDR2 FQNNGV. V lost 4 bases to trimming and J lost 2 bases, with 15 bases between them. The CDR3 consists of 15 residues.

This rearrangement joins TRBV14 to TRBJ2-7; 9 positions match TRBD1. The J segment lost 2 bases and the V segment lost 3 bases, leaving 5 bases of the junction unmatched. The CDR3 loop spans 15 amino acids. CDR1 is SGHDN and CDR2 is FVKESK in the germline V gene. CDR3 bases: TGTGCCAGCAGCCAGAAAACAGGGGGCACCTACGAGCAGTACTTC. It specifies CASSQKTGGTYEQYF. The full variable domain, in which reference TRBV14 and TRBJ2-7 provide the parts outside the CDR3, is EAGVTQFPSHSVIEKGQTVTLRCDPISGHDNLYWYRRVMGKEIKFLLHFVKESKQDESGMPNNRFLAERTGGTYSTLKVQPAELEDSGVYFCASSQKTGGTYEQYFGPGTRLTVT.

J is TRBJ1-1 and V is TRBV14; D not certain. This CDR3 has 13 residues. The germline CDR1 and CDR2 sequences are SGHDN and FVKESK. Between the trimmed V and J ends, which lost 4 bases and 1 base, there was a span of 7 bases. CDR3 coding DNA: TGTGCCAGCAGCCCTTATGAGAACACTGAAGCTTTCTTT. It specifies CASSPYENTEAFF.

The gene calls are TRBV6-2 or TRBV6-3 and TRBJ2-1; unclear D gene. The germline V gene encodes CDR1 MNHEY and CDR2 SVGEGT. V was pared by 8 bases and J by 4 bases, with 18 bases between. The CDR3 has 15 residues. DNA of the CDR3: TGTGCCAGCCGAGTTACGAGTCGCCAGTACAATGAGCAGTTCTTC. Translating it yields CASRVTSRQYNEQFF.

This clonotype was counted a few times. This rearrangement joins TRBV5-1 to TRBJ1-1; D remains unclear. V was cut by 0 bases and J by 6 bases, with 12 bases left in between. The CDR3 is made up of 14 amino acids. Germline V gene lookup returns CDR1 SGHRS and CDR2 YFSETQ. DNA for the CDR3: TGCGCCAGCAGCTTGGTGGGCTCCTCGGCTGAAGCTTTCTTT. Its translation: CASSLVGSSAEAFF.

In this sample, this clonotype turned up a few times. The rearrangement uses TRBV20-1 and TRBJ2-4; D possibly matches TRBD1 or TRBD2 (6 bases each). Between the trimmed V and J ends, which lost 1 base and 13 bases, there was a span of 14 bases. The CDR3 length is 12 residues. CDR1 and CDR2 (germline): DFQATT, SNEGSKA (reference sequence). The CDR3 coding sequence is TGCAGTGCTAGAGGGGGGGCGCGTGAGCAGTACTTC. Residues: CSARGGAREQYF.

The chain combines TRBV7-2 with TRBJ2-7; TRBD2 agrees at 11 bases. V shed 5 bases, J shed 4 bases, and the junction held 7 bases outside the gene matches. The CDR3 extends over 15 amino acids. CDR1 is SGHTA, CDR2 FQGNSA, per germline. The CDR3 region is CASSLPTSGTYEQYF. The DNA for the CDR3 is TGTGCCAGCAGCCTCCCGACTAGCGGGACTTACGAGCAGTACTTC.

The chain recombines TRBV29-1 with TRBJ1-2; perhaps TRBD1 as D (6 bases). The CDR3 length is 14 residues. Trimming left V 4 bases short and J 1 base short, with 13 bases between. Germline V gene lookup returns CDR1 SQVTM and CDR2 ANQGSEA. The CDR3 sequence is CSVGGQGINYGYTF. CDR3 coding DNA: TGCAGCGTTGGGGGGCAGGGGATTAACTATGGCTACACCTTC.

The chain recombines TRBV18 with TRBJ2-1, with D tentatively TRBD1 (6 bases). The CDR3 totals 17 residues. CDR1 is KGHSH and CDR2 is LQKENI in the germline V gene. Trimming took off 1 base at V and 2 bases at J, with 15 bases between the two ends. The CDR3 protein is CASSPRANREPYNEQFF. CDR3 sequence (DNA): TGTGCCAGCTCACCACGTGCGAACAGGGAGCCCTACAATGAGCAGTTCTTC.